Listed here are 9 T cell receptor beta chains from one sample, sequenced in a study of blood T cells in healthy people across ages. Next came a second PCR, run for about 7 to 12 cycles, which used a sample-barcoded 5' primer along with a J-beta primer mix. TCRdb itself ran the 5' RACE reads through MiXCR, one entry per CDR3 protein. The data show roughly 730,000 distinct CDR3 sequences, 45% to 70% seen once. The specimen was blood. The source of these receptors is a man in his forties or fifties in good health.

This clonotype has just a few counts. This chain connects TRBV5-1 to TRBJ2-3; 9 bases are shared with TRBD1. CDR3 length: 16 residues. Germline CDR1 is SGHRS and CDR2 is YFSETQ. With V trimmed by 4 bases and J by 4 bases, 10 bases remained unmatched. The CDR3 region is CASSPGTGTEADTQYF. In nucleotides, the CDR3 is TGCGCCAGCAGCCCCGGGACAGGGACAGAGGCAGATACGCAGTATTTT.

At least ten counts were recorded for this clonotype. The CDR3 sequence: CASSASGTGHGYTF. The CDR3 DNA reads TGTGCCAGCAGCGCCTCCGGGACAGGCCATGGCTACACCTTC. The V gene is TRBV7-9, the J gene TRBJ1-2; 8 bases align to TRBD1. V was clipped by 5 bases and J by 6 bases; unmatched bases: 8. The V gene's germline CDR1 is SEHNR and CDR2 FQNEAQ (reference sequence). This CDR3 is 14 amino acids long.

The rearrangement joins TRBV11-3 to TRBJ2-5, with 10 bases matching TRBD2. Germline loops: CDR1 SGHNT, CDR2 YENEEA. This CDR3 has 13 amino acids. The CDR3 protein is CASAGGPQETQYF. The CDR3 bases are TGTGCTTCAGCGGGAGGGCCCCAAGAGACCCAGTACTTC.

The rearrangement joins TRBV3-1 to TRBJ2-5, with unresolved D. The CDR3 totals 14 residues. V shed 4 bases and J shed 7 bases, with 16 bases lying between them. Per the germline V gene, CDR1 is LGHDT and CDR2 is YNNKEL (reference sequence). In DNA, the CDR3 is TGTGCCAGCAGCCCCCGTTGGGATACGCTGACCCAGTACTTC. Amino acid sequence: CASSPRWDTLTQYF.

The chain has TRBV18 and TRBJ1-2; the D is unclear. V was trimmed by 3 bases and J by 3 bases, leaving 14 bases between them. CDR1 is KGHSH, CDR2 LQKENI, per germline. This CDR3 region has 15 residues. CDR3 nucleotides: TGTGCCAGCTCACCTTTAGAAGGGATATACTATGGCTACACCTTC. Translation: CASSPLEGIYYGYTF.

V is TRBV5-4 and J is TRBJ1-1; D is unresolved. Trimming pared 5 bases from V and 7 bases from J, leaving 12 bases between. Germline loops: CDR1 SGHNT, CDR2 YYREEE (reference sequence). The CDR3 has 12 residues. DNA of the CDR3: TGTGCCAGCAGTTACAATCTGGGTGAAGCTTTCTTT. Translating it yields CASSYNLGEAFF. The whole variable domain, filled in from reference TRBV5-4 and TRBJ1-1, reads ETGVTQSPTHLIKTRGQQVTLRCSSQSGHNTVSWYQQALGQGPQFIFQYYREEENGRGNFPPRFSGLQFPNYSSELNVNALELDDSALYLCASSYNLGEAFFGQGTRLTVV.

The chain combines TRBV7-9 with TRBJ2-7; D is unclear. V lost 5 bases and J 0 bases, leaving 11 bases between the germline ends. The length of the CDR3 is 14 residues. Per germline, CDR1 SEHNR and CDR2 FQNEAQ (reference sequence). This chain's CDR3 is CASSPAGSSYEQYF. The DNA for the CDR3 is TGTGCCAGCAGCCCCGCCGGTAGCTCCTACGAGCAGTACTTC. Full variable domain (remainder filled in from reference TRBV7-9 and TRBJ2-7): DTGVSQNPRHKITKRGQNVTFRCDPISEHNRLYWYRQTLGQGPEFLTYFQNEAQLEKSRLLSDRFSAERPKGSFSTLEIQRTEQGDSAMYLCASSPAGSSYEQYFGPGTRLTVT.

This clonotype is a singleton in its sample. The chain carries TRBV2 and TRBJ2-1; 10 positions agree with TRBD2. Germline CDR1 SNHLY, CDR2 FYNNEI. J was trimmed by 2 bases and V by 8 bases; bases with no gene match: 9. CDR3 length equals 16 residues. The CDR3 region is CASRRLAGFTYNEQFF. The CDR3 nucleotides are TGTGCCAGCCGAAGACTAGCGGGCTTTACCTACAATGAGCAGTTCTTC.

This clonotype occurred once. This CDR3 reads CASRETSLDTQYF. The CDR3 DNA sequence: TGTGCCAGCAGGGAGACTAGTCTAGATACGCAGTATTTT. This rearrangement joins TRBV7-9 to TRBJ2-3, with D perhaps TRBD2 (6 bases). This CDR3 comprises 13 residues. V was pared by 6 bases and J by 5 bases, with 12 bases between. Germline V gene lookup returns CDR1 SEHNR and CDR2 FQNEAQ (reference sequence).